The 15 T cell receptor beta chains below come from one sample, sequenced in a study of CD4 T cells in relation to SARS-CoV-2 and coronaviruses. Libraries were prepared by immunoSEQ multiplex PCR; TCRdb keeps only in-frame clonotypes and omits some of them. Of about 29,000 clones in the sample, around 78% are singletons; the top ten hold 20% to 25%. The antigens for these receptors are not known. Before the COVID-19 pandemic, during about 2011-2018, CD4+ T cells were taken from unexposed donors. The cells were cultured for about 10 days before CD4+ T cells were isolated. Material for sequencing was CD4+ T cells from PBMCs, cultured in vitro. These receptors came from a human donor in good health.

The gene calls are TRBV3-1 (or the pseudogene TRBV3-2) and TRBJ1-3; D is uncertain. This CDR3 has 14 residues. CDR1 is LGHDT and CDR2 is YNNKEL in the germline V gene (reference sequence). V lost 3 bases, J lost 2 bases, and 8 bases lay in between. CDR3 residues: CASSQGRPGNTIYF. CDR3 coding DNA: TGTGCCAGCAGCCAGGGAAGACCTGGAAACACCATATATTTT.

The J gene is TRBJ2-1, the V gene TRBV7-2, with 7 positions matching TRBD2. The CDR3 runs to 15 residues. The ends lost 1 base at V and 7 bases at J; junction bases unmatched: 7. CDR1 is SGHTA, CDR2 FQGNSA, per germline. This CDR3 is CASSLEGRVRNEQFF. Written as DNA, the CDR3 is TGTGCCAGCAGCTTAGAGGGGAGGGTTAGGAATGAGCAGTTCTTC.

This chain uses TRBV10-3 with TRBJ2-2; D not resolved. Germline-derived CDR1 and CDR2 are ENHRY and SYGVKD. The CDR3 totals 12 residues. Trimming cost V 8 bases and J 2 bases, with 6 bases left between them. The CDR3 DNA sequence: TGTGCCATCCGAGGTAACACCGGGGAGCTGTTTTTT. Translating it yields CAIRGNTGELFF.

This clone showed up just once. The chain employs TRBV18 and TRBJ2-7; D perhaps matches TRBD1 (6 bases). Trimming shortened V by 0 bases and J by 4 bases, and 7 bases separated the two germline ends. Germline V CDR1 and CDR2: KGHSH, LQKENI. The CDR3 totals 13 residues. The CDR3 reads CASSPPQGYEQYF. The CDR3 DNA follows: TGTGCCAGCTCACCACCGCAGGGGTACGAGCAGTACTTC.

This clone was detected only once. The V and J genes are TRBV7-8 and TRBJ2-1; tentatively, D is TRBD2 (6 bases). V lost 4 bases, J lost 5 bases, and 18 bases lay in between. The CDR3 runs to 16 residues. Per the germline V gene, CDR1 is SGHVS and CDR2 is FQNEAQ. CDR3 in DNA: TGTGCCAGCAGCTCCGATTTTGGCGGGGTCGACAATGAGCAGTTCTTC. As protein: CASSSDFGGVDNEQFF.

The V gene is TRBV19, the J gene TRBJ1-6; no clear D. The germline V gene encodes CDR1 LNHDA and CDR2 SQIVND (reference sequence). V lost 0 bases and J 9 bases, leaving 6 bases between the germline ends. The CDR3 covers 13 residues. The CDR3 reads CASSIDEASPLHF. The CDR3 region has the DNA TGTGCCAGTAGTATAGATGAGGCTTCACCCCTCCACTTT.

The genes are TRBV2 and TRBJ2-3; 11 bases match TRBD2. Germline V lookup: CDR1 SNHLY, CDR2 FYNNEI. The length of the CDR3 is 15 residues. With V trimmed by 6 bases and J by 0 bases, 2 bases remained unmatched. The chain's CDR3 is CASRGLAASTDTQYF. Written as DNA, the CDR3 is TGTGCCAGCAGGGGACTAGCGGCGAGCACAGATACGCAGTATTTT.

To note about this clone: Additional DNA sequences in this sample encode the identical CDR3. This chain connects TRBV5-1 to TRBJ2-7; D tentatively reads TRBD1 or TRBD2 (5 bases each). Germline values: CDR1 SGHRS, CDR2 YFSETQ. The ends were cut back, 0 bases at V and 2 bases at J, with 12 bases in the middle. This CDR3 contains 15 residues. CDR3 bases: TGCGCCAGCAGCTTGGGAGGTGGGGGTACCTACGAGCAGTACTTC. It translates to CASSLGGGGTYEQYF. Using reference TRBV5-1 and TRBJ2-7 for the parts outside the CDR3, the full variable domain is KAGVTQTPRYLIKTRGQQVTLSCSPISGHRSVSWYQQTPGQGLQFLFEYFSETQRNKGNFPGRFSGRQFSNSRSEMNVSTLELGDSALYLCASSLGGGGTYEQYFGPGTRLTVT.

This clone has just a few counts. The CDR3 protein is CASRGFHNSPLHF. CDR3 DNA: TGTGCCAGCAGGGGGTTCCATAATTCACCCCTCCACTTT. This rearrangement joins TRBV2 to TRBJ1-6; D unclear. Trimming took 6 bases from V and 5 from J, leaving 8 bases between them. The CDR3 extends over 13 amino acids. Germline V gene sequence: CDR1 SNHLY, CDR2 FYNNEI.

CDR3 DNA sequence: TGTGCCAGCAGCTCGACAGGGCGGACTGAAGCTTTCTTT. This codes for CASSSTGRTEAFF. The chain employs TRBV6-5 and TRBJ1-1; 7 bases align to TRBD1. The CDR3 is 13 amino acids. CDR1 MNHEY and CDR2 SVGAGI come from the germline V gene. Trimming at V came to 6 bases and at J to 5 bases, leaving 6 bases not matched to a gene.

The CDR3 DNA is TGTGCCAGCAGCTTATCGGGGGCTGACGAGCAGTACTTC. It encodes CASSLSGADEQYF. The rearrangement links TRBV5-5 to TRBJ2-7, with D perhaps matching TRBD1 or TRBD2 (6 bases each). The CDR3 is 13 amino acids. The germline V gene encodes CDR1 SGHKS and CDR2 YYEKEE (reference sequence). V was shortened by 2 bases and J by 5 bases, with 11 bases between the two germline ends.

V gene TRBV4-3 combines with J gene TRBJ2-2; 16 nucleotides align to TRBD2. Germline V gene lookup returns CDR1 LGHNA and CDR2 YSLEER. V trimming: 4 bases; J trimming: 7 bases; junction bases outside the gene matches: 6. The CDR3 length is 17 residues. CDR3 residues: CASSRGTSGGAGGELFF. The CDR3, as DNA: TGCGCCAGCAGCCGCGGGACTAGCGGGGGGGCGGGCGGGGAGCTGTTTTTT.

This rearrangement joins TRBV3-1 (or the pseudogene TRBV3-2) to TRBJ2-1, with TRBD2 matching over 9 bases. The CDR3 is 14 residues long. V was pared by 6 bases and J by 4 bases, with 4 bases of the junction left unmatched. The germline gives CDR1 LGHDT, CDR2 YNNKEL (reference sequence). CDR3 residues: CASSPSGVYNEQFF. The CDR3 DNA reads as TGTGCCAGCAGTCCTAGCGGGGTGTACAATGAGCAGTTCTTC.

The chain joins TRBV25-1 to TRBJ1-2; weak D call: TRBD1 (6 bases). Germline V gene data show CDR1 as MGHDK and CDR2 as SYGVNS. The CDR3 spans 14 residues. V was cut by 3 bases and J by 5 bases, with 13 bases left in between. CDR3 protein: CASSDWGRLYGYTF. The CDR3 DNA reads TGTGCCAGCAGTGACTGGGGGCGTCTATATGGCTACACCTTC.

As to this clone: The same CDR3 is also encoded by other DNA sequences in this sample. The chain couples TRBV7-2 to TRBJ2-5; 8 bases map to TRBD1. V was pared by 3 bases and J by 2 bases, with 2 bases of the junction left unmatched. Germline assignment: CDR1 SGHTA and CDR2 FQGNSA. The CDR3 runs to 14 residues. The DNA of the CDR3 is TGTGCCAGCAGCTTCCAGGGGGCGCAAGAGACCCAGTACTTC. Its protein is CASSFQGAQETQYF.